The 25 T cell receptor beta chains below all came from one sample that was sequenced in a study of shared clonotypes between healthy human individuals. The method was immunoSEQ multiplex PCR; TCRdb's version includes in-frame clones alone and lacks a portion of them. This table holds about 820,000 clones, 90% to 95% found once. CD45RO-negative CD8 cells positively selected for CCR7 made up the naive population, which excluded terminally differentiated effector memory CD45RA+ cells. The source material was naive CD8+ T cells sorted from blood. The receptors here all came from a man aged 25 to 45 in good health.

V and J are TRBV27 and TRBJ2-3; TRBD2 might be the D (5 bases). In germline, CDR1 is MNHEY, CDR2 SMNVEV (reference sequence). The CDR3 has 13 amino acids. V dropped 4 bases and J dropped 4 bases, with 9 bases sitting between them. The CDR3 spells CASSSLGADTQYF. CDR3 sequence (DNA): TGTGCCAGCAGTTCCTTGGGAGCAGATACGCAGTATTTT.

The CDR3 DNA reads as TGTGCCAGCACCCCAGGCGACAGGGCGTACGAGCAGTACTTC. Protein product: CASTPGDRAYEQYF. The chain uses TRBV27 and TRBJ2-7, with 7 bases identical to TRBD1. The V gene end was trimmed by 7 bases and the J gene end by 4 bases; junction bases not matched to a gene: 10. This CDR3 has 14 amino acids. Germline lookup yields CDR1 MNHEY and CDR2 SMNVEV (reference sequence).

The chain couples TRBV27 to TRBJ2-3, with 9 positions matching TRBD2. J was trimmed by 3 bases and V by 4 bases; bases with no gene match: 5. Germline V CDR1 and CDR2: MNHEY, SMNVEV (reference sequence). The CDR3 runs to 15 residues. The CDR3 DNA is TGTGCCAGCAGTTCCGGGACTAGCCGTACAGATACGCAGTATTTT. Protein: CASSSGTSRTDTQYF.

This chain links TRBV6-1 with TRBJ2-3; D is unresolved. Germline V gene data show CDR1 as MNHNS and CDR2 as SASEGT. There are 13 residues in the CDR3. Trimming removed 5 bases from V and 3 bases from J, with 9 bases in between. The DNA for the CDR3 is TGTGCCAGCAGTTGGGTCCAAACAGATACGCAGTATTTT. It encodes CASSWVQTDTQYF.

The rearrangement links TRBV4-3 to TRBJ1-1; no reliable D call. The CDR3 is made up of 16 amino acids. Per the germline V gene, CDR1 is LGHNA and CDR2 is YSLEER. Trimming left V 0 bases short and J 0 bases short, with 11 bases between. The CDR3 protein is CASSQDTAAMNTEAFF. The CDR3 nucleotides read TGCGCCAGCAGCCAAGATACTGCGGCTATGAACACTGAAGCTTTCTTT.

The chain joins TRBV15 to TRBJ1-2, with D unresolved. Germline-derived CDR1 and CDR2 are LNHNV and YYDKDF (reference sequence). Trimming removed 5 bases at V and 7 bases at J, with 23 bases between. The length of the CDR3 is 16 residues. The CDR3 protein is CATSPREGDPRIGYTF. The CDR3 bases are TGTGCCACCAGCCCCCGGGAGGGCGATCCCCGTATTGGCTACACCTTC.

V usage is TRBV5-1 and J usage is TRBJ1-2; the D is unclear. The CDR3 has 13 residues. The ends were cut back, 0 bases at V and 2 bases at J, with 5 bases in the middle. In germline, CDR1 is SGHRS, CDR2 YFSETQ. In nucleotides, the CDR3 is TGCGCCAGCAGCTTGGTGGAGAACTATGGCTACACCTTC. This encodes CASSLVENYGYTF.

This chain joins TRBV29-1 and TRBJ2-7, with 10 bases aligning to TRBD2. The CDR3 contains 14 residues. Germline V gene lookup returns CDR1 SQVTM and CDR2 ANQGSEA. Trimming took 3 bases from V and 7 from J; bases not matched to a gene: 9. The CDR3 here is CSVDTPAGGREQYF. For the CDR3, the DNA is TGCAGCGTTGACACCCCAGCGGGAGGGCGGGAGCAGTACTTC.

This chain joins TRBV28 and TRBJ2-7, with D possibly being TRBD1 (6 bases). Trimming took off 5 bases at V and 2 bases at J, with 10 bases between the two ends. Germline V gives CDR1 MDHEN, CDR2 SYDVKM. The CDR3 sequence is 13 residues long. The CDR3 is CASSPTGAYEQYF. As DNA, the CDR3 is TGTGCCAGCAGTCCGACAGGAGCCTACGAGCAGTACTTC.

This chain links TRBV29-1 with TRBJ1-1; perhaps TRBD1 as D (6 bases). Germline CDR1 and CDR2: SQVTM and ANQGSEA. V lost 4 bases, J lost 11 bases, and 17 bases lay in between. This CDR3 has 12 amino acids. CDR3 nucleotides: TGCAGCGTTGTGCCGACGGACAGTGGGGCTTTCTTT. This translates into CSVVPTDSGAFF.

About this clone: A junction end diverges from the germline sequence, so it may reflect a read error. The CDR3 sequence: CSVEERESLEQYF. The DNA of the CDR3 is TGCAGCGTGGAAGAGCGGGAGTCTCTCGAGCAGTACTTC. The chain employs TRBV29-1 and TRBJ2-7, with 8 bases identical to TRBD2. Germline CDR1 is SQVTM and CDR2 is ANQGSEA. The CDR3 is made up of 13 amino acids.

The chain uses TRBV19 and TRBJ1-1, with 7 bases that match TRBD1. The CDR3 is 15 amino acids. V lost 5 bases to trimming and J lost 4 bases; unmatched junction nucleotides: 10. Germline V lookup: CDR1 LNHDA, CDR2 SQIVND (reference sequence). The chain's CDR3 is CASSGKTGLGTEAFF. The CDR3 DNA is TGTGCCAGTAGTGGGAAGACAGGGTTGGGCACTGAAGCTTTCTTT. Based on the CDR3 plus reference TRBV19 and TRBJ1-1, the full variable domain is DGGITQSPKYLFRKEGQNVTLSCEQNLNHDAMYWYRQDPGQGLRLIYYSQIVNDFQKGDIAEGYSVSREKKESFPLTVTSAQKNPTAFYLCASSGKTGLGTEAFFGQGTRLTVV.

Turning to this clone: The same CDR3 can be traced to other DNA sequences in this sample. The CDR3 spells CASSLALNEQFF. The CDR3, as DNA: TGTGCCAGCAGCTTAGCTCTGAATGAGCAGTTCTTC. This chain connects TRBV7-9 to TRBJ2-1, with D uncertain. With 0 bases removed from V and 7 bases from J, the gap between germline ends came to 4 bases. The CDR3 has 12 residues. Looked up from germline, CDR1 is SEHNR and CDR2 is FQNEAQ (reference sequence). Complete variable domain (other parts from reference TRBV7-9 and TRBJ2-1): DTGVSQNPRHKITKRGQNVTFRCDPISEHNRLYWYRQTLGQGPEFLTYFQNEAQLEKSRLLSDRFSAERPKGSFSTLEIQRTEQGDSAMYLCASSLALNEQFFGPGTRLTVL.

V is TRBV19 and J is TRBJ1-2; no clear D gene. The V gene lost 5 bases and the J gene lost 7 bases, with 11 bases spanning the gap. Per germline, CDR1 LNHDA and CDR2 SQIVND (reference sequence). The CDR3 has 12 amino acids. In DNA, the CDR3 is TGTGCCAGTAGTCCGGGAACGGGTGGCTACACCTTC. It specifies CASSPGTGGYTF.

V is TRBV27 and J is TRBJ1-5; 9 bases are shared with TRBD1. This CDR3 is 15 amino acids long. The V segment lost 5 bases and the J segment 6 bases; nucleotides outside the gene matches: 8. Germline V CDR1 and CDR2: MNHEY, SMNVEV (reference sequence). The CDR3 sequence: CASSPGTGLVQPQHF. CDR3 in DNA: TGTGCCAGCAGTCCGGGGACAGGGTTGGTTCAGCCCCAGCATTTT.

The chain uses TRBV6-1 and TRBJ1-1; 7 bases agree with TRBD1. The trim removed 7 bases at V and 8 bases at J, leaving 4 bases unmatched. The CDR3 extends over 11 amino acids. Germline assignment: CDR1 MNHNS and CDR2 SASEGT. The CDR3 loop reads CASIRGGEAFF. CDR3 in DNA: TGTGCCAGCATAAGAGGGGGCGAAGCTTTCTTT.

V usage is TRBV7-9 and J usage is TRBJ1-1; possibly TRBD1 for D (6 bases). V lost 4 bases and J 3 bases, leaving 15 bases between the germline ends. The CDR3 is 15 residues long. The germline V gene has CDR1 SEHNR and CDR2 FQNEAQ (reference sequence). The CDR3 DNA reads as TGTGCCAGCAGCTACGGGGGGCAGGGAGACACTGAAGCTTTCTTT. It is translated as CASSYGGQGDTEAFF.

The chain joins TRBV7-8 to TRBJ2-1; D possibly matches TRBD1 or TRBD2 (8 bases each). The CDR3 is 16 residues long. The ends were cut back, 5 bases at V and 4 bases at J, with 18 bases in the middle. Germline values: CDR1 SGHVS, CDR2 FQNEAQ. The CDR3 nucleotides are TGTGCCAGCAGCGGTGGACAGGGACTAGTTTACAATGAGCAGTTCTTC. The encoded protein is CASSGGQGLVYNEQFF.

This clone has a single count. CDR3 DNA sequence: TGTGCCAGTAGCGCCGGGAAAACCTACGAGCAGTACTTC. Its translation is CASSAGKTYEQYF. V gene TRBV19 combines with J gene TRBJ2-7; D perhaps matches TRBD2 (5 bases). V was pared by 6 bases and J by 2 bases, with 11 bases between. This CDR3 has 13 amino acids. Germline CDR1 and CDR2: LNHDA and SQIVND (reference sequence).

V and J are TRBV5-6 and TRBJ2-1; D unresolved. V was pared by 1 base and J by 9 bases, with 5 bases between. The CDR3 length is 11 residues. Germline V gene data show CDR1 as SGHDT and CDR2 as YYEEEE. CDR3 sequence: CASSLSSEQFF. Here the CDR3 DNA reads TGTGCCAGCAGCTTGTCGTCTGAGCAGTTCTTC.

CDR3 bases: TGTGCCAGCAGCTCGGCTAGCGGGGCCCAAGAGACCCAGTACTTC. It yields the protein CASSSASGAQETQYF. The V gene is TRBV11-3, the J gene TRBJ2-5; TRBD2 matches 9 bases. This CDR3 is 15 amino acids long. The germline V gene encodes CDR1 SGHNT and CDR2 YENEEA. The junction had 4 bases not matched to a gene; V was cut back by 4 bases and J by 1 base.

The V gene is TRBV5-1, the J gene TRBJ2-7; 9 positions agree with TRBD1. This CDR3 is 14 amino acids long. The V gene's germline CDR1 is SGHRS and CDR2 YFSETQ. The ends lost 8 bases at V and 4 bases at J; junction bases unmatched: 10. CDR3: CASYTGTGRYEQYF. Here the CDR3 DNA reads TGCGCCAGTTATACCGGGACAGGGAGGTACGAGCAGTACTTC. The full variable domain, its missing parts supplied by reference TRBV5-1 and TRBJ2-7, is KAGVTQTPRYLIKTRGQQVTLSCSPISGHRSVSWYQQTPGQGLQFLFEYFSETQRNKGNFPGRFSGRQFSNSRSEMNVSTLELGDSALYLCASYTGTGRYEQYFGPGTRLTVT.

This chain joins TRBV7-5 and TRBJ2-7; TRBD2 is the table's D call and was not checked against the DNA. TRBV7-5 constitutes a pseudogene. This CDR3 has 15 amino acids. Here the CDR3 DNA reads TGTGTCAGAAGCTTACCTACCTCGGTGACCTACGAGCAGTACTTC. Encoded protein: CVRSLPTSVTYEQYF.

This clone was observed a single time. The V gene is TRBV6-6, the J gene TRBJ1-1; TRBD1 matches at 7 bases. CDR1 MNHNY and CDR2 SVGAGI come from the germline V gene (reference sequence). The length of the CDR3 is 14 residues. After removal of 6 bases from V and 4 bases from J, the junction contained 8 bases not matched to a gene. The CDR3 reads CASRPEGAGTEAFF. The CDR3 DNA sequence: TGTGCCAGCAGGCCCGAGGGGGCCGGCACTGAAGCTTTCTTT.

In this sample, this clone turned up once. CDR3 protein: CASSLLASGREDNEQFF. The CDR3 region has the DNA TGTGCCAGCAGCTTATTGGCTAGCGGGAGGGAAGACAATGAGCAGTTCTTC. The chain recombines TRBV7-8 with TRBJ2-1; 12 bases are a match to TRBD2. Trimming took 2 bases from V and 5 from J; bases not matched to a gene: 7. CDR3 length: 17 amino acids. Germline V gene lookup returns CDR1 SGHVS and CDR2 FQNEAQ.